This T cell receptor beta chain was profiled in a study of T cells expressing NK-cell markers. Looking at the study overall: With respect to HCMV, most of the eight sequenced donors were seropositive, and one was seronegative.

TCRdb re-called the 5' RACE reads; every CDR3 protein appears as one record, without DNA. The table lists approximately 420,000 distinct CDR3 sequences. Germline V gene data show CDR1 as MGHRA and CDR2 as YSYEKL. The CDR3 loop spans 14 amino acids. The chain has TRBV4-1 and TRBJ2-2. Sequencing was carried out using blood T cells: a sorted CD56 or NKG2C T cell subset, CD4+ or CD8+ T cells, or bulk PBMC T cells (not recorded which). This sequence originates from a woman in her forties or fifties in good health. Here the CDR3 reads CASSQVPALGELFF.